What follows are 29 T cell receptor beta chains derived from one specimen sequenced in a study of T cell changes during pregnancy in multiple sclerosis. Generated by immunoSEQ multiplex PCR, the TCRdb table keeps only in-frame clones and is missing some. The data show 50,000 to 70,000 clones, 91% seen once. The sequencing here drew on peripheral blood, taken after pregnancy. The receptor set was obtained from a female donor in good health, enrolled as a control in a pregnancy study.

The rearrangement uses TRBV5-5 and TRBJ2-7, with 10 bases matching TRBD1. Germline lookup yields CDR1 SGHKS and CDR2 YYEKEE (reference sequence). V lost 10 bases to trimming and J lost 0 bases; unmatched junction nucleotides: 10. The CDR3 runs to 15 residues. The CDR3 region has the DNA TGTGCCTGCTCAGACAGGGGGCGTAGCTCCTACGAGCAGTACTTC. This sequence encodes CACSDRGRSSYEQYF.

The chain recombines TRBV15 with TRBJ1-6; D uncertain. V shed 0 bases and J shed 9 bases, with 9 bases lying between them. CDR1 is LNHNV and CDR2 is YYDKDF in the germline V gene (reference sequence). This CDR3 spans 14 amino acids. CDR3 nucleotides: TGTGCCACCAGCAGAGATCAGGAAGGTTCACCCCTCCACTTT. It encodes CATSRDQEGSPLHF.

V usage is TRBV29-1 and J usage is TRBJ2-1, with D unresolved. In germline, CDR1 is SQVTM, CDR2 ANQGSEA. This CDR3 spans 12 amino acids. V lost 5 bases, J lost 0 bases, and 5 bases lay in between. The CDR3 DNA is TGCAGCGTTTTGAGCTCCTACAATGAGCAGTTCTTC. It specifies CSVLSSYNEQFF.

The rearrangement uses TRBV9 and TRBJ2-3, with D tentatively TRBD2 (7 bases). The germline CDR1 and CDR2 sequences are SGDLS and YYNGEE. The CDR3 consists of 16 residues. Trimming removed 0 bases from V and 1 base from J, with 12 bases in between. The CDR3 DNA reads TGTGCCAGCAGCGTAGCGGGGGGCCGTGGCACAGATACGCAGTATTTT. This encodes CASSVAGGRGTDTQYF.

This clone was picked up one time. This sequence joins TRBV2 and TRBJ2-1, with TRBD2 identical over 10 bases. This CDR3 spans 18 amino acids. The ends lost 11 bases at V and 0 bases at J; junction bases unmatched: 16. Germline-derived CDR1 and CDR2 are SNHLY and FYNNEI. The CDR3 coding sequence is TGTGCCCACTTTCCCCTAGCGGGGGCCTTAAGCTCCTACAATGAGCAGTTCTTC. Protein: CAHFPLAGALSSYNEQFF.

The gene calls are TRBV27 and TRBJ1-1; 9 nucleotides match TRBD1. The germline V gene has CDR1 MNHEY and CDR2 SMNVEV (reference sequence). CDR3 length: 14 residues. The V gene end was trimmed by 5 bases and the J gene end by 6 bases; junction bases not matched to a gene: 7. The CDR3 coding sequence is TGTGCCAGCAGTCTCGGACAGGGGTGGGCTGAAGCTTTCTTT. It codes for CASSLGQGWAEAFF.

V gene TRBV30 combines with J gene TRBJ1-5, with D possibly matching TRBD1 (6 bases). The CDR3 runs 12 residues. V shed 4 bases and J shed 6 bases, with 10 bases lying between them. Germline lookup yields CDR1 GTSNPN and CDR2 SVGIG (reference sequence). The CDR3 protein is CAWKGGSQPQHF. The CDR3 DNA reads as TGTGCCTGGAAAGGGGGAAGTCAGCCCCAGCATTTT.

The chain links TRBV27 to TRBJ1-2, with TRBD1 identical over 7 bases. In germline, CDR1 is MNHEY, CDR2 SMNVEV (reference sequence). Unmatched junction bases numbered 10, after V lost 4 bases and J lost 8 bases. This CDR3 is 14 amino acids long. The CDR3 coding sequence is TGTGCCAGCAGTTCCTCAGACAGGGTTGGGGGCTACACCTTC. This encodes CASSSSDRVGGYTF.

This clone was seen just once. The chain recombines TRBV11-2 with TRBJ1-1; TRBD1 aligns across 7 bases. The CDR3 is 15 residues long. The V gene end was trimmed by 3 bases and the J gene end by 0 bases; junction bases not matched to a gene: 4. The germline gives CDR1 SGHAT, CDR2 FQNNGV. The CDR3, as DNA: TGTGCCAGCAGCTTCAGGGACAGATTGAACACTGAAGCTTTCTTT. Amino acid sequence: CASSFRDRLNTEAFF.

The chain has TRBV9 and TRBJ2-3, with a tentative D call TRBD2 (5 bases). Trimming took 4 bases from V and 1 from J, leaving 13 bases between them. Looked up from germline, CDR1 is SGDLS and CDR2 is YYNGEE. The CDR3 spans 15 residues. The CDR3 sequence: CASSPPGIGTDTQYF. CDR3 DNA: TGTGCCAGCAGCCCCCCCGGGATCGGCACAGATACGCAGTATTTT.

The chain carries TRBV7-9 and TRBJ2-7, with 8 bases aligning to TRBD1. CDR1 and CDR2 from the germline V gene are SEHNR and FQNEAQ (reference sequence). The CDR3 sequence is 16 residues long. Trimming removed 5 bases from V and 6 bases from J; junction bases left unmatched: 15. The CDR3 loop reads CASSQTSGAGGSEQYF. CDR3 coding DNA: TGTGCCAGCAGCCAGACCTCCGGGGCAGGGGGCTCCGAGCAGTACTTC. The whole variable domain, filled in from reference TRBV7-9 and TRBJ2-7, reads DTGVSQNPRHKITKRGQNVTFRCDPISEHNRLYWYRQTLGQGPEFLTYFQNEAQLEKSRLLSDRFSAERPKGSFSTLEIQRTEQGDSAMYLCASSQTSGAGGSEQYFGPGTRLTVT.

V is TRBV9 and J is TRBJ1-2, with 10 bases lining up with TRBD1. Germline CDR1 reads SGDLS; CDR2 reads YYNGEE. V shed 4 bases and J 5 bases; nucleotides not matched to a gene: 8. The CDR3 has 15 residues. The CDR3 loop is CASSLGGQGNYGYTF. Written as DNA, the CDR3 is TGTGCCAGCAGCCTAGGGGGACAGGGGAATTATGGCTACACCTTC.

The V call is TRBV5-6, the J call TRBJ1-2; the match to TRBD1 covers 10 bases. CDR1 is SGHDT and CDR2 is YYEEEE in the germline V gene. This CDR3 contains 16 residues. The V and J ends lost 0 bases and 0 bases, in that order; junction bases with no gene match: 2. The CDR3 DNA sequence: TGTGCCAGCAGCTTGGGGACAGGGGGACCTAACTATGGCTACACCTTC. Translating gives CASSLGTGGPNYGYTF.

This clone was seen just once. CDR3 sequence (DNA): TGTGCCAGCAGTGACAGGGCAGGCGCTTTCTTT. Translating gives CASSDRAGAFF. The V and J genes are TRBV2 and TRBJ1-1, with D possibly TRBD1 on 5 matching bases. The CDR3 consists of 11 residues. The germline V gene encodes CDR1 SNHLY and CDR2 FYNNEI. Trimming pared 3 bases from V and 11 bases from J, leaving 10 bases between.

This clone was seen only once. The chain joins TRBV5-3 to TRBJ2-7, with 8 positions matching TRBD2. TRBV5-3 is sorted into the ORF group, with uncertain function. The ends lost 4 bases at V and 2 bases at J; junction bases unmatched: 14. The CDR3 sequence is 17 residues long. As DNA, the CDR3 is TGTGCCAGAAGCCCCCCTAGAAGCGGGGGAGCAGCCTACGAGCAGTACTTC. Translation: CARSPPRSGGAAYEQYF.

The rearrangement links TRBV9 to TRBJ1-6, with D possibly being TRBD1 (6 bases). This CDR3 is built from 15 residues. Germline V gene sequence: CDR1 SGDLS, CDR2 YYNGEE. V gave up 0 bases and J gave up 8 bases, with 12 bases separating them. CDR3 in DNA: TGTGCCAGCAGCGTAGCCAGGGGAGGGTATTCACCCCTCCACTTT. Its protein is CASSVARGGYSPLHF. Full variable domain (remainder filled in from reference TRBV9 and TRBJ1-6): DSGVTQTPKHLITATGQRVTLRCSPRSGDLSVYWYQQSLDQGLQFLIQYYNGEERAKGNILERFSAQQFPDLHSELNLSSLELGDSALYFCASSVARGGYSPLHFGNGTRLTVT.

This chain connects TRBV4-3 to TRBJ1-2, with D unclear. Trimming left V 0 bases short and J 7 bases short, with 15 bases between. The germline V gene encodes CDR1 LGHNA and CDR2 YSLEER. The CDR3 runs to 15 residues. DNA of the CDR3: TGCGCCAGCAGCCAAGAAGGATGGGCACCTGTTGGCTACACCTTC. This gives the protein CASSQEGWAPVGYTF.

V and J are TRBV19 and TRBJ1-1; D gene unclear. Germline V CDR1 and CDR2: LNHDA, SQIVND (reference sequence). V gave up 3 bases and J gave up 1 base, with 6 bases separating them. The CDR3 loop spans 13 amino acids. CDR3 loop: CASSISGNTEAFF. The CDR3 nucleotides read TGTGCCAGTAGTATTTCCGGGAACACTGAAGCTTTCTTT.

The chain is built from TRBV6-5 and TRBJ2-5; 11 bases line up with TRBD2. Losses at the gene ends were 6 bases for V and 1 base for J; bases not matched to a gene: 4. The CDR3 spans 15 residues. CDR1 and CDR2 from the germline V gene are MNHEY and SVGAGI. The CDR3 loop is CASSPGLAAQETQYF. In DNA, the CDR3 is TGTGCCAGCAGCCCGGGACTAGCGGCCCAAGAGACCCAGTACTTC.

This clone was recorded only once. The CDR3 coding sequence is TGCGCCAGCAGCTCCACAGGGCCCCCATACGAGCAGTACTTC. It translates to CASSSTGPPYEQYF. V is TRBV5-1 and J is TRBJ2-7, with D possibly being TRBD1 (6 bases). The CDR3 length is 14 residues. CDR1 and CDR2 from the germline V gene are SGHRS and YFSETQ. V lost 3 bases and J lost 4, with 14 bases in between.

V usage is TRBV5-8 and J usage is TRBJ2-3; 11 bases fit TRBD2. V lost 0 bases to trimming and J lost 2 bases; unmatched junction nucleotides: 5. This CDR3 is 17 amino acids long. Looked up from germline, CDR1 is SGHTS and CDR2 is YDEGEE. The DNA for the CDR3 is TGTGCCAGCAGCTTGGGCCTAGCGGGGGGATTCACAGATACGCAGTATTTT. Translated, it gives CASSLGLAGGFTDTQYF.

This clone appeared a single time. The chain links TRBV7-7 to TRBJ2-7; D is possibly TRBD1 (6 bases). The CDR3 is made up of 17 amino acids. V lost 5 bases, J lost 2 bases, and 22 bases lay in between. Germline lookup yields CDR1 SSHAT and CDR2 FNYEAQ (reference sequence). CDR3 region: CASSRGTGPGQPYEQYF. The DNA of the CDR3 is TGTGCCAGCAGCCGCGGAACGGGCCCGGGACAACCCTACGAGCAGTACTTC.

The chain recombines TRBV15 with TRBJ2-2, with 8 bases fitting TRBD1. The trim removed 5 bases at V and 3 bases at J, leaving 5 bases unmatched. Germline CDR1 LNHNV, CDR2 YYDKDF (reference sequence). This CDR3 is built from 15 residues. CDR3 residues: CATSSRQGYTGELFF. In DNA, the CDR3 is TGTGCCACCAGCTCCCGACAGGGGTACACCGGGGAGCTGTTTTTT. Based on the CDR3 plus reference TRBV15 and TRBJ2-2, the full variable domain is DAMVIQNPRYQVTQFGKPVTLSCSQTLNHNVMYWYQQKSSQAPKLLFHYYDKDFNNEADTPDNFQSRRPNTSFCFLDIRSPGLGDTAMYLCATSSRQGYTGELFFGEGSRLTVL.

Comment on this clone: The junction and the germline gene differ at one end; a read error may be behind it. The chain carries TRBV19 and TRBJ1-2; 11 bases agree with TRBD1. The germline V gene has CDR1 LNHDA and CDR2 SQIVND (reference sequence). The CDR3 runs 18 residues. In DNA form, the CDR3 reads TGTGCCAGTACTATACGGACCCCCGGGACAGGGGGGGACTATGGCTACACCTTC. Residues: CASTIRTPGTGGDYGYTF.

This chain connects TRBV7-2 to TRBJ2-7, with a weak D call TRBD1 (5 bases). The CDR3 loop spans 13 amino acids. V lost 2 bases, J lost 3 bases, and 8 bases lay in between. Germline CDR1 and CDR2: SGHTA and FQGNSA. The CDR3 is CASSLSGLYEQYF. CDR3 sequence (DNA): TGTGCCAGCAGCTTATCAGGGCTCTACGAGCAGTACTTC.

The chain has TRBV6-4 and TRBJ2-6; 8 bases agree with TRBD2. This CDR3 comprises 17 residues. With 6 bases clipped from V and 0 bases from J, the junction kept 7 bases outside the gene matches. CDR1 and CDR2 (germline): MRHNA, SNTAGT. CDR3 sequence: CASSGGDTYSGANVLTF. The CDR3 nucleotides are TGTGCCAGCAGCGGGGGGGACACGTACTCTGGGGCCAACGTCCTGACTTTC.

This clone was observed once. CDR3: CASRATGNYGYTF. The CDR3, as DNA: TGTGCCAGCAGGGCGACAGGGAACTATGGCTACACCTTC. The chain recombines TRBV2 with TRBJ1-2, with TRBD1 matching over 7 bases. This CDR3 is 13 amino acids long. The J segment lost 2 bases and the V segment lost 6 bases, leaving 3 bases of the junction unmatched. Germline-derived CDR1 and CDR2 are SNHLY and FYNNEI.

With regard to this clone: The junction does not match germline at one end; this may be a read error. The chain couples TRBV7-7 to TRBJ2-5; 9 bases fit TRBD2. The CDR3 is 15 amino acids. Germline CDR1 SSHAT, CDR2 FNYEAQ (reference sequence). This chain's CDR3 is CASSSFGGGGETQYF. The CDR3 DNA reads TGTGCTAGCAGCTCGTTTGGCGGGGGGGGAGAGACCCAGTACTTC.

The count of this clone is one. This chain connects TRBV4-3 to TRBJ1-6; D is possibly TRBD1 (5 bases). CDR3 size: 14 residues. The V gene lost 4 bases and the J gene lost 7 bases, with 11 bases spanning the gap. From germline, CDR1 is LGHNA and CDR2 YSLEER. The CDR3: CASSPGTVNSPLHF. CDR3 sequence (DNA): TGCGCCAGCAGCCCGGGGACTGTAAATTCACCCCTCCACTTT.